This T cell receptor (beta chain) is drawn from a study of T cell repertoires in cytomegalovirus infection. Across the whole study: Selected CMV epitopes included recently identified HLA-C-restricted ones as well as well-studied HLA-B-restricted ones. Matching HLA type and CMV infection were both indicated by public TCR beta signatures.

This clonotype was recorded a few times. Its target is unknown. Trimming cost V 4 bases and J 2 bases, with 5 bases left between them. CDR3 length equals 13 residues. The germline gives CDR1 KGHDR, CDR2 SFDVKD. A single record per CDR3 protein comes from TCRdb applying MiXCR to the reads. The table lists 340,000 or so distinct CDR3 sequences, about 25% of them singletons, with 13% in the top ten. The rearrangement links TRBV24-1 to TRBJ1-5; D remains ambiguous. Sequenced here: cultured PBMCs, sampled from culture after CMV antigen stimulation. The receptor was derived from a human donor in good health (CMV status not recorded). Some clones in this sample may be carry-over from other donors' samples. CDR3 loop: CATSDAGNQPQHF. In DNA, the CDR3 is TGTGCCACCAGTGACGCAGGCAATCAGCCCCAGCATTTT.